This is a list of T cell receptor beta chains from one sample in a study of T cell responses to AZD1222 COVID-19 vaccine. Here immunoSEQ multiplex PCR was the method, and the copy in TCRdb shows in-frame clones only, minus some. The repertoire includes 95,000 to 100,000 clones, around nine tenths of them detected once, and about 13% sits in the top ten. The source material was peripheral blood, sampled on day 0 of AZD1222 vaccination. Receptor source: an adult in good health. Both conserved end residues are part of each CDR3. Fields, in order: J gene, D gene, V gene, clone size, CDR3 protein, CDR3 DNA. D genes are given only for firm matches. Expanded clones are given a class, and other clones once, few, many or no size at all.

j_call: TRBJ2-2
d_call: TRBD2
v_call: TRBV7-3
clone_size: NA
cdr3_aa: CASSFTSGRGYAGELFF
cdr3_nt: TGTGCCAGCAGCTTTACTAGCGGGAGAGGTTACGCCGGGGAGCTGTTTTTT

j_call: TRBJ1-4
d_call: NA
v_call: TRBV3-1/TRBV3-2
clone_size: NA
cdr3_aa: CASSHGGDGGNEKLFF
cdr3_nt: TGTGCCAGCAGCCACGGGGGGGACGGAGGGAATGAAAAACTGTTTTTT

j_call: TRBJ2-7
d_call: NA
v_call: TRBV6-5
clone_size: NA
cdr3_aa: CASRWGQYYEQYF
cdr3_nt: TGTGCCAGCAGATGGGGACAATACTACGAGCAGTACTTC

j_call: TRBJ2-2
d_call: NA
v_call: TRBV4-1
clone_size: NA
cdr3_aa: CASSHVTQGSNTGELFF
cdr3_nt: TGCGCCAGCAGCCATGTAACTCAAGGGTCGAACACCGGGGAGCTGTTTTTT

j_call: TRBJ2-2
d_call: TRBD2
v_call: TRBV7-3
clone_size: NA
cdr3_aa: CASSSGLAGTGELFF
cdr3_nt: TGTGCCAGCAGCTCGGGACTAGCGGGCACCGGGGAGCTGTTTTTT

j_call: TRBJ1-2
d_call: NA
v_call: TRBV12-3/TRBV12-4
clone_size: few
cdr3_aa: CASRPDPNYGYTF
cdr3_nt: TGTGCCAGCAGGCCGGACCCTAACTATGGCTACACCTTC

j_call: TRBJ2-7
d_call: TRBD1
v_call: TRBV4-1
clone_size: NA
cdr3_aa: CASSQDPGQGAYEQYF
cdr3_nt: TGCGCCAGCAGCCAAGATCCCGGACAGGGGGCTTACGAGCAGTACTTC

j_call: TRBJ2-1
d_call: NA
v_call: TRBV18
clone_size: NA
cdr3_aa: CASSPNGDEQFF
cdr3_nt: TGTGCCAGCTCACCGAATGGAGATGAGCAGTTCTTC

j_call: TRBJ1-2
d_call: TRBD1
v_call: TRBV11-2
clone_size: NA
cdr3_aa: CASSSLNRGVAYTF
cdr3_nt: TGTGCCAGCAGCTCCCTCAACAGGGGGGTCGCCTACACCTTC

j_call: TRBJ2-1
d_call: NA
v_call: TRBV5-1
clone_size: NA
cdr3_aa: CASSWGMAPGAYNEQFF
cdr3_nt: TGCGCCAGCAGCTGGGGCATGGCCCCAGGTGCCTACAATGAGCAGTTCTTC

j_call: TRBJ1-1
d_call: NA
v_call: TRBV11-2
clone_size: NA
cdr3_aa: CASSPEGLRSEAFF
cdr3_nt: TGTGCCAGCAGCCCTGAGGGGTTGAGGTCTGAAGCTTTCTTT

j_call: TRBJ1-4
d_call: TRBD1
v_call: TRBV5-1
clone_size: NA
cdr3_aa: CASSSTGVVANEKLFF
cdr3_nt: TGCGCCAGCAGCTCGACAGGGGTTGTAGCTAATGAAAAACTGTTTTTT

j_call: TRBJ2-7
d_call: NA
v_call: TRBV5-1
clone_size: NA
cdr3_aa: CASSLWSSTINYEQYF
cdr3_nt: TGCGCCAGCAGCTTGTGGAGTTCTACTATAAACTACGAGCAGTACTTC

j_call: TRBJ2-1
d_call: TRBD2
v_call: TRBV4-1
clone_size: NA
cdr3_aa: CASSSRAAGGFNEQFF
cdr3_nt: TGCGCCAGCAGCTCTAGGGCAGCGGGGGGCTTCAATGAGCAGTTCTTC

j_call: TRBJ1-1
d_call: TRBD1
v_call: TRBV4-1
clone_size: NA
cdr3_aa: CASSQVFQKDRGLWTEAFF
cdr3_nt: TGCGCCAGCAGCCAAGTTTTCCAAAAGGACAGGGGGTTGTGGACTGAAGCTTTCTTT

j_call: TRBJ1-1
d_call: NA
v_call: TRBV27
clone_size: NA
cdr3_aa: CASSLGFDTEAFF
cdr3_nt: TGTGCCAGCAGTTTAGGGTTTGACACTGAAGCTTTCTTT

j_call: TRBJ1-5
d_call: NA
v_call: TRBV3-1/TRBV3-2
clone_size: NA
cdr3_aa: CASSQSLRSNQPQHF
cdr3_nt: TGTGCCAGCAGCCAATCCCTACGGAGCAATCAGCCCCAGCATTTT

j_call: TRBJ1-5
d_call: NA
v_call: TRBV7-2
clone_size: NA
cdr3_aa: CASSSGTVLNQPQHF
cdr3_nt: TGTGCCAGCAGCTCAGGGACGGTTTTAAATCAGCCCCAGCATTTT

j_call: TRBJ2-7
d_call: TRBD2
v_call: TRBV19
clone_size: NA
cdr3_aa: CASSRLADPVSYEQYF
cdr3_nt: TGTGCCAGTAGTAGGCTAGCGGATCCTGTCTCCTACGAGCAGTACTTC

j_call: TRBJ2-2
d_call: NA
v_call: TRBV4-1
clone_size: NA
cdr3_aa: CASSQDTGAGELFF
cdr3_nt: TGCGCCAGCAGCCAAGATACGGGAGCCGGGGAGCTGTTTTTT

j_call: TRBJ2-7
d_call: TRBD2
v_call: TRBV5-8
clone_size: once
cdr3_aa: CASTWVGGSEQYF
cdr3_nt: TGTGCCAGCACGTGGGTAGGCGGGAGCGAGCAGTACTTC

j_call: TRBJ1-5
d_call: NA
v_call: TRBV7-9
clone_size: NA
cdr3_aa: CASSLSYGEGQPQHF
cdr3_nt: TGTGCCAGCAGCTTGTCCTATGGGGAGGGTCAGCCCCAGCATTTT

j_call: TRBJ2-7
d_call: NA
v_call: TRBV7-9
clone_size: few
cdr3_aa: CASSLGGPYEQYF
cdr3_nt: TGTGCCAGCAGCTTGGGGGGACCCTACGAGCAGTACTTC

j_call: TRBJ2-1
d_call: TRBD2
v_call: TRBV4-3
clone_size: NA
cdr3_aa: CASRPLAGGLISDEQFF
cdr3_nt: TGCGCCAGCCGCCCGTTAGCGGGAGGGCTCATATCGGATGAGCAGTTCTTC

j_call: TRBJ1-3
d_call: TRBD1
v_call: TRBV7-9
clone_size: once
cdr3_aa: CASSPPHRGLSGNTIYF
cdr3_nt: TGTGCCAGCAGTCCCCCCCACAGGGGACTCTCTGGAAACACCATATATTTT

j_call: TRBJ1-5
d_call: TRBD1
v_call: TRBV28
clone_size: NA
cdr3_aa: CASSSYAGTGNNQPQHF
cdr3_nt: TGTGCCAGCAGTTCGTATGCCGGGACAGGGAACAATCAGCCCCAGCATTTT

j_call: TRBJ2-3
d_call: NA
v_call: TRBV7-2
clone_size: NA
cdr3_aa: CASSRDTSTDTQYF
cdr3_nt: TGTGCCAGCAGCCGGGACACCAGCACAGATACGCAGTATTTT

j_call: TRBJ2-7
d_call: NA
v_call: TRBV3-1/TRBV3-2
clone_size: NA
cdr3_aa: CASSQTGDEQYF
cdr3_nt: TGTGCCAGCAGCCAGACAGGAGACGAGCAGTACTTC

j_call: TRBJ2-7
d_call: TRBD1
v_call: TRBV29-1
clone_size: NA
cdr3_aa: CSVEDRDRGSYEQYF
cdr3_nt: TGCAGCGTTGAAGACCGGGACAGGGGATCCTACGAGCAGTACTTC